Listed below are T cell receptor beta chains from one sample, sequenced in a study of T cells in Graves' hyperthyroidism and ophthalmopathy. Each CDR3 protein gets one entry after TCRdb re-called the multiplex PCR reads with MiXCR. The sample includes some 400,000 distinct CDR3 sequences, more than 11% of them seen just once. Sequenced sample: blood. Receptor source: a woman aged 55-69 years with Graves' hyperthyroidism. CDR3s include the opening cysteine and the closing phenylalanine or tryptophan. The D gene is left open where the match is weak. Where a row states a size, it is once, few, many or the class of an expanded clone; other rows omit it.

CDR3: CASTSVGFGANVLTF
DNA: TGTGCCAGCACCTCGGTCGGGTTCGGGGCCAACGTCCTGACTTTC
length: 15
V: TRBV27
J: TRBJ2-6
size: few
D: -

CDR3: CAGKGLNEKLFF
DNA: TGTGCCGGAAAGGGGCTTAATGAAAAACTGTTTTTT
length: 12
V: TRBV6-1
J: TRBJ1-4
size: -
D: -

CDR3: CASSTGTGGRGYTF
DNA: TGTGCCAGCAGTACCGGGACAGGGGGCCGGGGCTACACCTTC
length: 14
V: TRBV6-1
J: TRBJ1-2
size: many
D: TRBD1

CDR3: CASSSGTVSSYEQYF
DNA: TGTGCCAGCAGCTCCGGGACTGTGAGCTCCTACGAGCAGTACTTC
length: 15
V: TRBV28
J: TRBJ2-7
size: many
D: -

CDR3: CASSPRSPLNNEQFF
DNA: TGTGCCAGCAGCCCCAGGAGCCCACTGAACAATGAGCAGTTCTTC
length: 15
V: TRBV3-1
J: TRBJ2-1
size: -
D: -

CDR3: CASSLWDAQNEKLFF
DNA: TGTGCCAGCAGTTTATGGGACGCTCAAAATGAAAAACTGTTTTTT
length: 15
V: TRBV12-3/TRBV12-4
J: TRBJ1-4
size: few
D: -

CDR3: CASKGAPYGTEAFF
DNA: TGTGCCAGCAAGGGGGCCCCCTATGGCACTGAAGCTTTCTTT
length: 14
V: TRBV27
J: TRBJ1-1
size: few
D: TRBD1

CDR3: CASSFGALRGRDNQPQHF
DNA: TGTGCCAGCAGCTTTGGGGCCCTGAGGGGGCGCGACAATCAGCCCCAGCATTTT
length: 18
V: TRBV7-9
J: TRBJ1-5
size: -
D: TRBD1

CDR3: CASSEALAGGGYTF
DNA: TGTGCCAGCAGTGAAGCGCTGGCAGGGGGAGGCTACACCTTC
length: 14
V: TRBV2
J: TRBJ1-2
size: -
D: TRBD1

CDR3: CAAGLLAGVGGELFF
DNA: TGTGCCGCAGGATTACTAGCGGGAGTTGGCGGGGAGCTGTTTTTT
length: 15
V: TRBV3-1
J: TRBJ2-2
size: many
D: TRBD2

CDR3: CAWSSGANEKLFF
DNA: TGTGCCTGGAGTAGCGGGGCTAATGAAAAACTGTTTTTT
length: 13
V: TRBV30
J: TRBJ1-4
size: -
D: -

CDR3: CSARNMDWAVTEAFF
DNA: TGCAGTGCTAGGAACATGGACTGGGCAGTCACTGAAGCTTTCTTT
length: 15
V: TRBV20-1
J: TRBJ1-1
size: many
D: -

CDR3: CASSPPPGQGAYEQYF
DNA: TGTGCCAGCAGTCCCCCCCCCGGACAGGGGGCCTACGAGCAGTACTTC
length: 16
V: TRBV12-3/TRBV12-4
J: TRBJ2-7
size: few
D: TRBD1

CDR3: CASEQGNEETQYF
DNA: TGTGCCAGCGAACAGGGAAACGAAGAGACCCAGTACTTC
length: 13
V: TRBV2
J: TRBJ2-5
size: many
D: -

CDR3: CASSLSRGSNQPQHF
DNA: TGTGCCAGCAGTCTTAGCAGGGGGAGCAATCAGCCCCAGCATTTT
length: 15
V: TRBV6-1
J: TRBJ1-5
size: many
D: TRBD1

CDR3: CSARDPGPLDEQFF
DNA: TGCAGTGCTAGAGATCCGGGGCCCCTCGATGAGCAGTTCTTC
length: 14
V: TRBV20-1
J: TRBJ2-1
size: many
D: -

CDR3: CASSQEWSVKETQYF
DNA: TGTGCCAGCAGCCAAGAATGGAGCGTTAAAGAGACCCAGTACTTC
length: 15
V: TRBV14
J: TRBJ2-5
size: -
D: -

CDR3: CASSKGGSLREKLFF
DNA: TGTGCCAGTAGTAAAGGGGGATCTCTTAGAGAAAAACTGTTTTTT
length: 15
V: TRBV11-2
J: TRBJ1-4
size: -
D: -